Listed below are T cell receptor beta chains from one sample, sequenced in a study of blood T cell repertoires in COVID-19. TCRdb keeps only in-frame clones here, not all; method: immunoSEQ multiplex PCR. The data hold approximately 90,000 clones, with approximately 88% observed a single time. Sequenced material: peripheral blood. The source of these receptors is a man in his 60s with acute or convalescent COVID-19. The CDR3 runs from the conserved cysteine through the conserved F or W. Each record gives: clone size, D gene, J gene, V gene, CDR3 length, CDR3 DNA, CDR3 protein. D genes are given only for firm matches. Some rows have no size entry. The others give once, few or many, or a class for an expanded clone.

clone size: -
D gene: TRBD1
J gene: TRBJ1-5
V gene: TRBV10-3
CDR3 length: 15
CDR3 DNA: TGTGCCAGTTCCAAGGGACAGACTACCAATCAGCCCCAGCATTTT
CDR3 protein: CASSKGQTTNQPQHF

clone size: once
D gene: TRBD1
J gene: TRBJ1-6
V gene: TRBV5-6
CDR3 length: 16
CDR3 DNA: TGTGCCAGCAGCTACGTACGCGACAGGGACGATTCACCCCTCCACTTT
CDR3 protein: CASSYVRDRDDSPLHF

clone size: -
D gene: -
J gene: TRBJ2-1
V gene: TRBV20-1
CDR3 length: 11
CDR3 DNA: TGCAGTGCCGCCTCAGGGTTTGAGCAGTTCTTC
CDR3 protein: CSAASGFEQFF

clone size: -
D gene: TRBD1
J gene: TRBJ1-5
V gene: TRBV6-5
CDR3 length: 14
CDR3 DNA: TGTGCCAGCGGAACAGGGGGCGCAGGGCAGCCCCAGCATTTT
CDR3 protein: CASGTGGAGQPQHF

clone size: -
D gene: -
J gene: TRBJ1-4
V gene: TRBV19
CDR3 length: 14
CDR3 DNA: TGTGCCAGTAGTTCCTTCGCCCAGGGTGAAAAACTGTTTTTT
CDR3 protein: CASSSFAQGEKLFF

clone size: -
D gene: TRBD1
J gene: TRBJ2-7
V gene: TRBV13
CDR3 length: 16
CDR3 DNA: TGTGCCAGCAGTTCACCAGGGGGCTCAGCCACTGGGGAGCAGTACTTC
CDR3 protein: CASSSPGGSATGEQYF

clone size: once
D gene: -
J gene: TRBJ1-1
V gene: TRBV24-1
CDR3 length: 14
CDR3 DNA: TGTGCCACCAGTGATCCCGGGCCTCGGGGTGAAGCTTTCTTT
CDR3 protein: CATSDPGPRGEAFF

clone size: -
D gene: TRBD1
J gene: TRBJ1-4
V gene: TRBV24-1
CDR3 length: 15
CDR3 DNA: TGTGCCACCAGTGACGCAACAGGGGTTAATGAAAAACTGTTTTTT
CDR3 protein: CATSDATGVNEKLFF

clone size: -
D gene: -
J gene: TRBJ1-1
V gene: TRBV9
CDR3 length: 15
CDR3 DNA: TGTGCCAGCAGCCCCCGGGGGAGCTTGAACACTGAAGCTTTCTTT
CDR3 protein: CASSPRGSLNTEAFF

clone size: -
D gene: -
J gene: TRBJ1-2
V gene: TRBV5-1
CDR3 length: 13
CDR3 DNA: TGCGCCAGCAGTCCACAGGGTTATCATGGCTACACCTTC
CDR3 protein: CASSPQGYHGYTF

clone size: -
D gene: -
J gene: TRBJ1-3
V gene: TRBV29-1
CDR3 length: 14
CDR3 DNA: TGCAGCGTTATTCAGGGGCGAACTGGAAACACCATATATTTT
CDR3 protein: CSVIQGRTGNTIYF

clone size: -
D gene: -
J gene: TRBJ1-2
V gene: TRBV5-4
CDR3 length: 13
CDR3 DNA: TGTGCCAGCAGCTTCTTCCAGGACTATGGCTACACCTTC
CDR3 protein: CASSFFQDYGYTF

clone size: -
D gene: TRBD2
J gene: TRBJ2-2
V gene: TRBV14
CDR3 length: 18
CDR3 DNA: TGTGCCAGCAGCCCTCTAGCGGGAGGGCCAGGTGGCACCGGGGAGCTGTTTTTT
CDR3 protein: CASSPLAGGPGGTGELFF

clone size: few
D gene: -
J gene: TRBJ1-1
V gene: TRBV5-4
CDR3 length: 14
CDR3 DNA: TGTGCCAGCAGCTTGGACGGGATGAACACTGAAGCTTTCTTT
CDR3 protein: CASSLDGMNTEAFF

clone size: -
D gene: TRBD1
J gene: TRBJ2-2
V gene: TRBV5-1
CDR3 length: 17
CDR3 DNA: TGCGCCAGCAGCTCCCCCCCGACAGGGGTTGAGACCGGGGAGCTGTTTTTT
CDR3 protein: CASSSPPTGVETGELFF

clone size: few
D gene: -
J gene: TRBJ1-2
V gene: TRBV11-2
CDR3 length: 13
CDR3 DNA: TGTGCCAGCAGCTTAGGCAGGAACTATGGCTACACCTTC
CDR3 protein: CASSLGRNYGYTF

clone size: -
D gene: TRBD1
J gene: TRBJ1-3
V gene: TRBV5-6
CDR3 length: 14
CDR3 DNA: TGTGCCAGCAGCTCCACCGGACAGGACAACACCATATATTTT
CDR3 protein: CASSSTGQDNTIYF

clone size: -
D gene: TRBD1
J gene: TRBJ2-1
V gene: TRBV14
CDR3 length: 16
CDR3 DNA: TGTGCCAGCAGCCATGAGGGGACAGGGAAGTACAATGAGCAGTTCTTC
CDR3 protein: CASSHEGTGKYNEQFF